The 20 T cell receptor beta chains below were found in one sample sequenced in a study of blood T cells in healthy people across ages. The second PCR ran about 6 to 12 cycles with a sample-barcoded 5' primer and J-beta primers. TCRdb reprocessed the 5' RACE reads via MiXCR and lists one record per CDR3 protein. The table lists about 970,000 distinct CDR3 sequences, roughly half of them singletons, with over 20% in the top ten. The specimen was blood. These receptors originate from a woman aged 60-75 years in good health.

The chain links TRBV4-1 to TRBJ2-4; 9 nucleotides line up with TRBD1. The CDR3 loop spans 16 amino acids. Germline CDR1 and CDR2: MGHRA and YSYEKL. Trimming at V came to 1 base and at J to 13 bases, leaving 14 bases not matched to a gene. The CDR3 sequence is CASSQVLGQGSREQYF. The CDR3 DNA is TGCGCCAGCAGCCAAGTCCTAGGACAGGGGTCTCGGGAGCAGTACTTC.

The rearrangement joins TRBV24-1 to TRBJ1-4; 7 nucleotides line up with TRBD1. The J segment lost 4 bases and the V segment lost 3 bases, leaving 4 bases of the junction unmatched. Germline loops: CDR1 KGHDR, CDR2 SFDVKD. The CDR3 has 15 amino acids. The CDR3 DNA is TGTGCCACCAGTGATGGGACAGCCTTTAATGAAAAACTGTTTTTT. Its protein product is CATSDGTAFNEKLFF.

The chain employs TRBV27 and TRBJ2-5; D remains unclear. CDR3 length equals 12 residues. Germline V gives CDR1 MNHEY, CDR2 SMNVEV (reference sequence). Trimming removed 7 bases at V and 4 bases at J, with 10 bases between. CDR3 coding DNA: TGTGCCAGCATCGAAGAGCGAGAGACCCAGTACTTC. Its translation is CASIEERETQYF.

The V call is TRBV5-1, the J call TRBJ2-5; D gene uncertain. This CDR3 contains 15 residues. The ends were cut back, 2 bases at V and 2 bases at J, with 13 bases in the middle. CDR1 is SGHRS, CDR2 YFSETQ, per germline. In DNA form, the CDR3 reads TGCGCCAGCAGCTTATCGATCAAGGGACAAGAGACCCAGTACTTC. It specifies CASSLSIKGQETQYF.

The J gene is TRBJ1-2, the V gene TRBV27; D perhaps matches TRBD1 (6 bases). The CDR3 has 17 amino acids. Trimming pared 4 bases from V and 6 bases from J, leaving 24 bases between. CDR1 and CDR2 from the germline V gene are MNHEY and SMNVEV (reference sequence). In nucleotides, the CDR3 is TGTGCCAGCAGTTCTCGTAGAGTTTTGACAGGCGGGGATGGCTACACCTTC. Translated: CASSSRRVLTGGDGYTF.

V usage is TRBV27 and J usage is TRBJ2-5; D is unresolved. The better agreement between TRBJ2-7 and the DNA end casts doubt on the J call. Germline V gene lookup returns CDR1 MNHEY and CDR2 SMNVEV (reference sequence). The CDR3 has 13 amino acids. The CDR3 nucleotides are TGTGCCAGCAGCTATGGGGTGGAATACGAGCAGTACTTC. Protein product: CASSYGVEYEQYF.

The rearrangement links TRBV29-1 to TRBJ2-7; D may be TRBD2 (5 bases). Germline V gene sequence: CDR1 SQVTM, CDR2 ANQGSEA. Trimming removed 7 bases from V and 3 bases from J, with 10 bases in between. This CDR3 region has 11 residues. The DNA of the CDR3 is TGCAGCGCCGGACTTGGCTACGAGCAGTACTTC. It translates to CSAGLGYEQYF.

V gene TRBV9 combines with J gene TRBJ1-5; a weak D match, TRBD1 (6 bases). Trimming removed 2 bases from V and 7 bases from J, with 10 bases in between. The CDR3 loop spans 13 amino acids. Per the germline V gene, CDR1 is SGDLS and CDR2 is YYNGEE. The CDR3 spells CASSVTGSQPQHF. The CDR3 DNA reads TGTGCCAGCAGCGTTACAGGGTCACAGCCCCAGCATTTT.

V is TRBV3-1 and J is TRBJ2-3; 9 bases are shared with TRBD2. The junction had 9 bases not matched to a gene; V was cut back by 4 bases and J by 4 bases. Germline values: CDR1 LGHDT, CDR2 YNNKEL (reference sequence). The CDR3 is 16 residues long. In nucleotides, the CDR3 is TGTGCCAGCAGCCCCTTTAGCGGGAGCGCGGCAGATACGCAGTATTTT. Translating it yields CASSPFSGSAADTQYF.

This rearrangement joins TRBV4-1 to TRBJ2-7, with D perhaps TRBD2 (6 bases). Germline assignment: CDR1 MGHRA and CDR2 YSYEKL. V was clipped by 3 bases and J by 4 bases, with 22 bases between them. This CDR3 comprises 17 residues. The CDR3 is CASSQIFQRAPMYEQYF. DNA of the CDR3: TGCGCCAGCAGCCAGATTTTTCAGCGGGCCCCGATGTACGAGCAGTACTTC.

This chain uses TRBV20-1 with TRBJ2-3; D might be TRBD2 (5 bases). Trimming stripped 3 bases from V and 0 bases from J, with 19 bases between. This CDR3 has 17 amino acids. Germline-derived CDR1 and CDR2 are DFQATT and SNEGSKA (reference sequence). CDR3: CSARSRELHLSTDTQYF. CDR3 nucleotide sequence: TGCAGTGCTAGGTCGAGGGAGCTCCATCTAAGCACAGATACGCAGTATTTT.

V is TRBV28 and J is TRBJ2-3; 16 bases agree with TRBD2. CDR3 length: 17 residues. Germline V gene sequence: CDR1 MDHEN, CDR2 SYDVKM. Trimming cost V 5 bases and J 4 bases; bases outside gene matches: 6. The DNA of the CDR3 is TGTGCCAGCAGTCCGGGGACTAGCGGGAGGGCCGCAGATACGCAGTATTTT. This gives the protein CASSPGTSGRAADTQYF.

The sample holds a few counts of this clonotype. This chain uses TRBV7-9 with TRBJ2-3; TRBD2 might be the D (5 bases). In germline, CDR1 is SEHNR, CDR2 FQNEAQ (reference sequence). This CDR3 has 17 residues. Trimming cost V 0 bases and J 3 bases, with 16 bases left between them. CDR3 region: CASSLALLREGTDTQYF. The DNA for the CDR3 is TGTGCCAGCAGCTTAGCCCTCCTCCGAGAGGGAACAGATACGCAGTATTTT.

The sample holds one count of this clonotype. The chain has TRBV7-9 and TRBJ1-2, with TRBD1 matching 7 bases. This CDR3 is built from 16 residues. V shed 5 bases and J 4 bases; nucleotides not matched to a gene: 13. Per germline, CDR1 SEHNR and CDR2 FQNEAQ (reference sequence). DNA for the CDR3: TGTGCCAGCAGCGCGAATCAGATGGGACAGTTCTATGGCTACACCTTC. It translates to CASSANQMGQFYGYTF.

The chain combines TRBV24-1 with TRBJ2-1, with a tentative D call TRBD2 (5 bases). CDR1 KGHDR and CDR2 SFDVKD come from the germline V gene. The CDR3 is made up of 14 amino acids. V was clipped by 5 bases and J by 8 bases, with 15 bases between them. CDR3 sequence reads: CATSGPTRRDEQFF. The CDR3 region has the DNA TGTGCCACCAGTGGCCCTACTAGGCGGGATGAGCAGTTCTTC.

This sequence joins TRBV11-2 and TRBJ2-5, with TRBD1 identical over 7 bases. V lost 3 bases and J lost 5; bases outside the gene matches: 12. There are 16 residues in the CDR3. Looked up from germline, CDR1 is SGHAT and CDR2 is FQNNGV. DNA for the CDR3: TGTGCCAGCAGCTTTGGACCGGGACAGAGAATGGAGACCCAGTACTTC. Its protein product is CASSFGPGQRMETQYF.

The chain carries TRBV6-2 or TRBV6-3 and TRBJ1-6; D remains ambiguous. The CDR3 covers 15 residues. V shed 5 bases and J shed 0 bases, with 8 bases lying between them. Germline V CDR1 and CDR2: MNHEY, SVGEGT. The CDR3 sequence is CASSPRSSYNSPLHF. The CDR3 DNA reads TGTGCCAGCAGTCCCCGGAGCTCCTATAATTCACCCCTCCACTTT.

V and J are TRBV27 and TRBJ1-2; no clear D. Trimming cost V 6 bases and J 4 bases, with 18 bases left between them. Looked up from germline, CDR1 is MNHEY and CDR2 is SMNVEV (reference sequence). This CDR3 region has 15 residues. The CDR3 loop reads CASRPPRGEGYGYTF. The CDR3 DNA follows: TGTGCCAGCAGACCTCCTCGGGGAGAGGGCTATGGCTACACCTTC.

The rearrangement links TRBV4-2 to TRBJ2-5; 10 bases fit TRBD1. The V segment lost 0 bases and the J segment 7 bases; nucleotides outside the gene matches: 5. Per the germline V gene, CDR1 is LGHNA and CDR2 is YNFKEQ. The CDR3 is made up of 15 amino acids. CDR3 sequence: CASSQDVRQGATQYF. The DNA of the CDR3 is TGTGCCAGCAGCCAAGATGTGAGACAGGGGGCGACCCAGTACTTC.

The rearrangement links TRBV7-2 to TRBJ2-3; 9 bases match TRBD2. Per the germline V gene, CDR1 is SGHTA and CDR2 is FQGNSA. CDR3 length equals 16 residues. J gave up 5 bases and V 6 bases, and 12 bases lay outside the gene matches. This chain's CDR3 is CASRVFAGGPGDTQYF. In nucleotides, the CDR3 is TGTGCCAGCAGAGTCTTTGCGGGAGGGCCGGGAGATACGCAGTATTTT.